Described below is a single T cell receptor (beta chain) sequence and its context. This record belongs to a study of blood T cell repertoires in COVID-19. Study-wide background: Samples representing acute and convalescent COVID-19 were sourced from the United States, Italy and Spain.

The CDR3 is 18 residues long. The V segment lost 1 base and the J segment 5 bases; nucleotides outside the gene matches: 11. CDR1 and CDR2 from the germline V gene are WNHNN and SYGVQD (reference sequence). Sequencing used immunoSEQ multiplex PCR; TCRdb keeps in-frame clones, though not all of them. The sample has about 40,000 clones; around 90% are singletons. The source of this sequence is a man aged 55 to 70 with acute or convalescent COVID-19. The V and J genes are TRBV10-1 and TRBJ2-1; 10 bases are a match to TRBD2. The sample taken for sequencing was peripheral blood. CDR3 sequence (DNA): TGCGCCAGCAGTGAGTTCCGGGGGCTAGCGGGAGTGAACAATGAGCAGTTCTTC. Encoded protein: CASSEFRGLAGVNNEQFF.